This TCR beta chain comes out of a study of T cell repertoires in cytomegalovirus infection. This clonotype has just a few counts. Antigen unknown. Study conclusions and caveats: People with CMV and the relevant HLA were identified by cumulative public TCR beta family frequency.

CDR1 is SNHLY and CDR2 is FYNNEI in the germline V gene. This CDR3 spans 17 amino acids. Trimming removed 6 bases at V and 4 bases at J, with 22 bases between. MiXCR was run by TCRdb on the reads, yielding one entry per CDR3 protein. This table holds about 900,000 distinct CDR3 sequences, about a third found once. This clonotype was obtained from a human donor in good health (CMV status not recorded). Some clones in this sample may be carry-over from other donors' samples. The chain links TRBV2 to TRBJ2-1; D tentatively fits TRBD1 or TRBD2 (6 bases each). Sample: cultured CD8+ T cells from PBMCs, taken from culture after CMV antigen stimulation. The CDR3 DNA sequence: TGTGCCAGCAGGCCGGAATACGGGGGCCGGGGGTACAATGAGCAGTTCTTC. Amino acids: CASRPEYGGRGYNEQFF. The variable domain in full, completed from reference TRBV2 and TRBJ2-1, reads EPEVTQTPSHQVTQMGQEVILRCVPISNHLYFYWYRQILGQKVEFLVSFYNNEISEKSEIFDDQFSVERPDGSNFTLKIRSTKLEDSAMYFCASRPEYGGRGYNEQFFGPGTRLTVL.